This T cell receptor (beta chain) was identified in a study of blood T cell repertoires in COVID-19. Using immunoSEQ multiplex PCR, the repertoire was profiled, and TCRdb retains in-frame clones only, with some absent. The data show about 190,000 clones, with approximately 86% seen just once and approximately 1.1% held by the top ten. The TCR sequence derives from a man younger than 45 with acute or convalescent COVID-19. Material: peripheral blood.

This CDR3 is CASRLDRSYEQYF. For the CDR3, the DNA is TGTGCCAGCAGATTGGACAGATCCTACGAGCAGTACTTC. V usage is TRBV27 and J usage is TRBJ2-7; TRBD1 is a possible D gene (6 bases). The CDR3 contains 13 residues. Deletions cut 6 bases from V and 1 base from J, with 10 bases between. CDR1 MNHEY and CDR2 SMNVEV come from the germline V gene (reference sequence).